This entry lists 18 T cell receptor beta chains sequenced from one sample in a study of cytomegalovirus exposure and HLA in healthy donors. Both 60 Vbeta primers and 13 Jbeta primers went into the PCR. Profiled with immunoSEQ multiplex PCR; TCRdb holds only in-frame clones, not every one. This repertoire shows under 150,000 clones, 70% to 85% found once; its top ten account for 2% to 3%. The material sequenced was PBMCs. These receptors were taken from a woman in her sixties in good health and CMV-seropositive.

This clone was found once. The chain uses TRBV29-1 and TRBJ1-1; D is unclear. Germline V gives CDR1 SQVTM, CDR2 ANQGSEA. This CDR3 has 10 amino acids. The germline V and J ends were trimmed by 3 bases and 8 bases, with 7 bases remaining between them. The CDR3 sequence is CSVDGMEAFF. The DNA of the CDR3 is TGCAGCGTTGACGGGATGGAAGCTTTCTTT. Together with reference TRBV29-1 and TRBJ1-1, the CDR3 gives the full variable domain: SAVISQKPSRDICQRGTSLTIQCQVDSQVTMMFWYRQQPGQSLTLIATANQGSEATYESGFVIDKFPISRPNLTFSTLTVSNMSPEDSSIYLCSVDGMEAFFGQGTRLTVV.

The genes are TRBV6-4 and TRBJ2-3, with a possible D match to TRBD1 (6 bases). CDR1 and CDR2 from the germline V gene are MRHNA and SNTAGT. The CDR3 totals 13 residues. Trimming stripped 3 bases from V and 6 bases from J, with 10 bases between. In DNA, the CDR3 is TGTGCCAGCAGTGAAGGAACAGGGGATACGCAGTATTTT. Protein sequence: CASSEGTGDTQYF.

This clone was observed a few times. The chain uses TRBV6-1 and TRBJ1-2; weak D call: TRBD1 (6 bases). This CDR3 has 14 residues. Germline CDR1 MNHNS, CDR2 SASEGT. V was shortened by 1 base and J by 10 bases, with 16 bases between the two germline ends. CDR3 DNA sequence: TGTGCCAGCAGTGAAGGTGACAGGCTGGGGTCCTACACCTTC. It codes for CASSEGDRLGSYTF.

The chain joins TRBV6-6 to TRBJ2-2, with D perhaps matching TRBD2 (6 bases). Germline V gene data show CDR1 as MNHNY and CDR2 as SVGAGI (reference sequence). The CDR3 length is 16 residues. The V end lost 1 base, the J end lost 1 base, and 10 bases lay between the germline ends. The CDR3 sequence is CASSYYGGLNTGELFF. The CDR3 region has the DNA TGTGCCAGCAGTTACTACGGGGGTCTGAACACCGGGGAGCTGTTTTTT.

This rearrangement joins TRBV7-2 to TRBJ1-5, with 8 bases identical to TRBD1. The germline CDR1 and CDR2 sequences are SGHTA and FQGNSA. The CDR3 runs to 15 residues. Trimming removed 3 bases from V and 3 bases from J; junction bases left unmatched: 4. For the CDR3, the DNA is TGTGCCAGCAGCTTGGACAGGGCGCACAATCAGCCCCAGCATTTT. Translated: CASSLDRAHNQPQHF.

The rearrangement links TRBV6-1 to TRBJ1-2; D not certain. V was pared by 7 bases and J by 1 base, with 13 bases between. There are 14 residues in the CDR3. Germline V gene lookup returns CDR1 MNHNS and CDR2 SASEGT. This CDR3 is CASKSTVLNYGYTF. As DNA, the CDR3 is TGTGCCAGCAAAAGCACGGTCCTTAACTATGGCTACACCTTC.

V and J are TRBV20-1 and TRBJ2-4; no definite D call. Germline CDR1 is DFQATT and CDR2 is SNEGSKA (reference sequence). The CDR3 sequence is 10 residues long. V lost 0 bases and J 10 bases, leaving 4 bases between the germline ends. For the CDR3, the DNA is TGCAGTGCTAGAGACCTTATTCAGTACTTC. It is translated as CSARDLIQYF.

This clone was observed a handful of times. V and J are TRBV5-6 and TRBJ2-7; the match to TRBD1 covers 8 bases. The J segment lost 5 bases and the V segment lost 3 bases, leaving 7 bases of the junction unmatched. The CDR3 extends over 14 amino acids. Per germline, CDR1 SGHDT and CDR2 YYEEEE. In nucleotides, the CDR3 is TGTGCCAGCAGCTCCGGGACAGGCCTCCACGAGCAGTACTTC. Translated: CASSSGTGLHEQYF.

The chain combines TRBV7-9 with TRBJ1-6, with 7 bases lining up with TRBD1. Germline values: CDR1 SEHNR, CDR2 FQNEAQ (reference sequence). V was clipped by 3 bases and J by 0 bases; unmatched bases: 8. CDR3 length: 18 amino acids. As DNA, the CDR3 is TGTGCCAGCAGCTTTGGCCTACAGGGGCGCTCCTATAATTCACCCCTCCACTTT. Amino acid sequence: CASSFGLQGRSYNSPLHF.

This chain connects TRBV5-1 to TRBJ1-1; 10 nucleotides align to TRBD1. The CDR3 spans 14 residues. Trimming at V came to 4 bases and at J to 4 bases, leaving 4 bases not matched to a gene. CDR1 SGHRS and CDR2 YFSETQ come from the germline V gene. This CDR3 reads CASSMWTGGTEAFF. CDR3 bases: TGCGCCAGCAGCATGTGGACAGGGGGCACTGAAGCTTTCTTT.

CDR3 nucleotides: TGTGCCAGCAGCCGGACAGGGGCGAGGAATGAGCAGTTCTTC. It encodes CASSRTGARNEQFF. This sequence joins TRBV9 and TRBJ2-1, with 9 bases that match TRBD1. Germline values: CDR1 SGDLS, CDR2 YYNGEE. With 4 bases clipped from V and 7 bases from J, the junction kept 6 bases outside the gene matches. This CDR3 has 14 amino acids.

The rearrangement links TRBV18 to TRBJ2-7, with TRBD2 matching over 12 bases. The CDR3 has 17 amino acids. V dropped 2 bases and J dropped 1; count of bases not matched to a gene: 6. The germline CDR1 and CDR2 sequences are KGHSH and LQKENI. For the CDR3, the DNA is TGTGCCAGCTCACCAAGGGCTAGCGGGGGGGCTTCCTACGAGCAGTACTTC. It translates to CASSPRASGGASYEQYF.

This clone has just one count. This sequence joins TRBV5-1 and TRBJ2-7; 11 nucleotides match TRBD2. The V gene's germline CDR1 is SGHRS and CDR2 YFSETQ. Losses at the gene ends were 4 bases for V and 1 base for J; bases not matched to a gene: 4. CDR3 size: 15 residues. CDR3 nucleotide sequence: TGCGCCAGCAGCAGGGGGACTAGCGGATCCTACGAGCAGTACTTC. Translation: CASSRGTSGSYEQYF.

This clone is a singleton in its sample. V gene TRBV18 combines with J gene TRBJ1-5; TRBD1 aligns across 9 bases. This CDR3 region has 18 residues. J lost 4 bases, V lost 3 bases, and 13 bases had no gene match. CDR1 KGHSH and CDR2 LQKENI come from the germline V gene. In nucleotides, the CDR3 is TGTGCCAGCTCACCTTCTTTCACAGGACAGGGGCCGAATCAGCCCCAGCATTTT. Protein sequence: CASSPSFTGQGPNQPQHF.

The chain employs TRBV7-2 and TRBJ2-1; possibly TRBD1 for D (7 bases). Looked up from germline, CDR1 is SGHTA and CDR2 is FQGNSA. The CDR3 consists of 15 residues. Trimming removed 0 bases from V and 4 bases from J, with 10 bases in between. Here the CDR3 reads CASSLAAGQYNEQFF. The CDR3 coding sequence is TGTGCCAGCAGCTTAGCGGCGGGACAGTACAATGAGCAGTTCTTC.

This chain joins TRBV19 and TRBJ2-6; no definite D call. Germline assignment: CDR1 LNHDA and CDR2 SQIVND (reference sequence). There are 15 residues in the CDR3. V shed 7 bases and J shed 0 bases, with 10 bases lying between them. The CDR3 sequence: CASNPVSSGANVLTF. The CDR3 DNA follows: TGTGCCAGTAACCCAGTATCCTCTGGGGCCAACGTCCTGACTTTC.

The chain carries TRBV21-1 and TRBJ1-1; whether TRBD1, the table's D call, matches the DNA was not checked. TRBV21-1 corresponds to a pseudogene. CDR3 length equals 15 residues. The CDR3 loop reads CASSKGGTMNTEAFF. The CDR3 DNA sequence: TGTGCCAGCAGCAAAGGGGGGACAATGAACACTGAAGCTTTCTTT.

This clone was observed a handful of times. J is TRBJ1-2 and V is TRBV7-3; no reliable D call. The V gene's germline CDR1 is SGHTA and CDR2 FQGTGA. The ends were cut back, 5 bases at V and 6 bases at J, with 19 bases in the middle. CDR3 size: 15 residues. CDR3 sequence (DNA): TGTGCCAGCAGCCAAAATTCCCCGGGAATCAATGGCTACACCTTC. As protein: CASSQNSPGINGYTF.